This TCR beta chain was retrieved from a study of low-dose radiotherapy and immunotherapy resistance in tumors. Across the study: Cohort 1 patients were irradiated with 0.5 Gy fractions every 2 weeks to 6.5 Gy total. Cohort 2 patients were irradiated with 1 Gy every two weeks, reaching 13 Gy over 26 weeks.

Time point: before trial treatment. Donors were treated with nivolumab, ipilimumab, aspirin, and low-dose cyclophosphamide and radiotherapy. In this sample, this clonotype is medium-sized. V lost 5 bases and J 7 bases, leaving 21 bases between the germline ends. Germline CDR1 and CDR2: SGHNT and YYREEE (reference sequence). This CDR3 is 15 amino acids long. TRAV- and TRBV-specific primers primed first-strand cDNA, covering alpha and beta chains. It was with a constant-region primer and a V-primer adapter that TCRs were amplified over about 20 PCR cycles. TCRdb processed the reads anew with MiXCR; each CDR3 protein has one entry. The sample holds under 70,000 distinct CDR3 sequences; approximately 25% are singletons and the top ten take about 6%.

This rearrangement joins TRBV5-4 to TRBJ2-5, with a tentative D call TRBD1 (6 bases). This sequence was found in a male donor with prostate cancer. Source: PBMCs, taken before treatment. The CDR3 region is CASRGGPGPEGTQYF. CDR3 coding DNA: TGTGCCAGCAGAGGGGGACCGGGCCCTGAAGGGACCCAGTACTTC.